One sample yielded the 23 T cell receptor beta chains listed below, sequenced in a study of CD8+CD57+ T cells in acquired aplastic anemia. Profiles of TCR beta VDJ and CDR3 were generated from a genomic DNA template. TCRdb reanalysed the reads using MiXCR and keeps one entry per CDR3 protein. The sample has 250,000 to 350,000 distinct CDR3 sequences, roughly 50% seen once. Sequenced sample: sorted CD4+, CD8+, or CD8+CD57+ T cells (not recorded which) from PBMCs. These receptors all stem from a human donor with severe aplastic anemia or a healthy control (not recorded which).

This clonotype was detected a few times. This chain links TRBV3-1 with TRBJ2-3; either TRBD1 or TRBD2 may supply D (5 bases each). The V end lost 3 bases, the J end lost 3 bases, and 19 bases lay between the germline ends. Looked up from germline, CDR1 is LGHDT and CDR2 is YNNKEL (reference sequence). The CDR3 is made up of 17 amino acids. DNA of the CDR3: TGTGCCAGCAGCCAGGGGCCCTCTCTGTGGGGGACAGATACGCAGTATTTT. It encodes CASSQGPSLWGTDTQYF.

The chain employs TRBV19 and TRBJ2-7, with D perhaps assigned TRBD1 or TRBD2 (5 bases each). The CDR3 is 14 residues long. The V end lost 1 base, the J end lost 7 bases, and 14 bases lay between the germline ends. From germline, CDR1 is LNHDA and CDR2 SQIVND (reference sequence). The CDR3 nucleotides are TGTGCCAGTAGTATAGGAGAGGGGCCGGGGGAGCAGTACTTC. Encoded protein: CASSIGEGPGEQYF.

This clonotype was found many times. The rearrangement links TRBV2 to TRBJ1-6; weak D call: TRBD1 (5 bases). The CDR3 is made up of 14 amino acids. Germline V gene lookup returns CDR1 SNHLY and CDR2 FYNNEI. V dropped 0 bases and J dropped 7 bases, with 7 bases sitting between them. The CDR3 spells CASSEARGNSPLHF. Written as DNA, the CDR3 is TGTGCCAGCAGTGAAGCGCGGGGGAATTCACCCCTCCACTTT.

The chain has TRBV7-8 and TRBJ2-7, with TRBD1 as a possible D gene (5 bases). The CDR3 is 14 amino acids. Germline lookup yields CDR1 SGHVS and CDR2 FQNEAQ. Trimming shortened V by 3 bases and J by 2 bases, and 11 bases separated the two germline ends. CDR3: CASSFRTGAYEQYF. The CDR3 DNA reads as TGTGCCAGCAGCTTTCGAACAGGAGCCTACGAGCAGTACTTC.

This clonotype was seen at least ten times. The chain carries TRBV5-1 and TRBJ2-2; 9 bases agree with TRBD2. CDR1 SGHRS and CDR2 YFSETQ come from the germline V gene. The CDR3 covers 16 residues. The J segment lost 3 bases and the V segment lost 2 bases, leaving 5 bases of the junction unmatched. CDR3 residues: CASSFSGGAYTGELFF. CDR3 DNA sequence: TGCGCCAGCAGCTTTAGCGGGGGAGCCTACACCGGGGAGCTGTTTTTT. Together with reference TRBV5-1 and TRBJ2-2, the CDR3 gives the full variable domain: KAGVTQTPRYLIKTRGQQVTLSCSPISGHRSVSWYQQTPGQGLQFLFEYFSETQRNKGNFPGRFSGRQFSNSRSEMNVSTLELGDSALYLCASSFSGGAYTGELFFGEGSRLTVL.

With respect to this clonotype: No conserved phenylalanine or tryptophan is present at the end of the CDR3, so a read error is the likely explanation. V gene TRBV2 combines with J gene TRBJ1-6; maybe TRBD1 (5 bases). Germline assignment: CDR1 SNHLY and CDR2 FYNNEI. Trimming took off 6 bases at V and 7 bases at J, with 16 bases between the two ends. The CDR3 sequence is 15 residues long. The CDR3 spells CASRTWGRENSPLHS. The DNA for the CDR3 is TGTGCCAGCAGGACCTGGGGCAGGGAGAATTCACCCCTCCACTCC.

The CDR3, as DNA: TGTGCCATCAGTCACCAGGGAGAAGGGGGACAAGAGACCCAGTACTTC. Amino acids: CAISHQGEGGQETQYF. The chain joins TRBV10-3 to TRBJ2-5; TRBD1 might be the D (6 bases). The germline V gene has CDR1 ENHRY and CDR2 SYGVKD. This CDR3 region has 16 residues. Trimming removed 5 bases from V and 2 bases from J, with 18 bases in between.

Details on this clonotype: Compared with germline, one end of the junction differs, possibly owing to a read error. The chain recombines TRBV7-9 with TRBJ1-2; D unclear. The length of the CDR3 is 11 residues. Germline V gene lookup returns CDR1 SEHNR and CDR2 FQNEAQ (reference sequence). Here the CDR3 DNA reads TGTGCCAGCAGCTTAGCTGATGCGAGGGCCTTC. Its protein is CASSLADARAF.

This clonotype has a handful of counts. This chain connects TRBV27 to TRBJ2-1, with 8 positions matching TRBD2. Germline V CDR1 and CDR2: MNHEY, SMNVEV (reference sequence). The junction had 9 bases not matched to a gene; V was cut back by 6 bases and J by 8 bases. The CDR3 sequence is 14 residues long. CDR3 amino acids: CASSGGALGHEQFF. The CDR3 DNA follows: TGTGCCAGCAGCGGGGGGGCTTTAGGCCATGAGCAGTTCTTC.

The rearrangement links TRBV5-1 to TRBJ2-7; D remains ambiguous. Germline values: CDR1 SGHRS, CDR2 YFSETQ. There are 12 residues in the CDR3. V was trimmed by 2 bases and J by 6 bases, leaving 9 bases between them. The CDR3 DNA reads as TGCGCCAGCAGCTTTAATGGTGGCGAGCAGTACTTC. Amino acids: CASSFNGGEQYF.

The rearrangement joins TRBV7-8 to TRBJ2-7; possibly TRBD1 or TRBD2 for D (6 bases each). V dropped 0 bases and J dropped 0 bases, with 9 bases sitting between them. This CDR3 contains 15 residues. Germline CDR1 reads SGHVS; CDR2 reads FQNEAQ. The CDR3 sequence: CASSLAGGNSYEQYF. The CDR3 DNA reads as TGTGCCAGCAGCTTAGCGGGGGGCAACTCCTACGAGCAGTACTTC.

V is TRBV9 and J is TRBJ1-6, with TRBD1 as a possible D gene (6 bases). CDR3 length equals 16 residues. Germline assignment: CDR1 SGDLS and CDR2 YYNGEE. The V gene lost 2 bases and the J gene lost 8 bases, with 17 bases spanning the gap. CDR3 DNA: TGTGCCAGCAGCGTTAACCCCGGACAGTCGGATTCACCCCTCCACTTT. It translates to CASSVNPGQSDSPLHF.

This clonotype has at least ten counts. The chain carries TRBV6-5 and TRBJ2-7; possibly TRBD1 or TRBD2 for D (6 bases each). In germline, CDR1 is MNHEY, CDR2 SVGAGI. The CDR3 length is 15 residues. Trimming took 1 base from V and 3 from J, leaving 13 bases between them. CDR3 coding DNA: TGTGCCAGCAGTTACTTACGGGGGCGCGTCTACGAGCAGTACTTC. This gives the protein CASSYLRGRVYEQYF.

The CDR3 coding sequence is TGTGCCAGCAGCTTAACTACGCGATATACGCAGTATTTT. This encodes CASSLTTRYTQYF. The gene calls are TRBV7-9 and TRBJ2-3; D gene ambiguous. Trimming shortened V by 2 bases and J by 7 bases, and 10 bases separated the two germline ends. This CDR3 comprises 13 residues. Germline CDR1 SEHNR, CDR2 FQNEAQ (reference sequence).

The chain uses TRBV7-9 and TRBJ2-2, with TRBD1 as a possible D gene (6 bases). Looked up from germline, CDR1 is SEHNR and CDR2 is FQNEAQ (reference sequence). V was pared by 5 bases and J by 4 bases, with 11 bases between. The CDR3 loop spans 14 amino acids. The CDR3 region is CASSVIGGTGELFF. The CDR3 DNA is TGTGCCAGCAGCGTTATAGGGGGCACCGGGGAGCTGTTTTTT.

V is TRBV9 and J is TRBJ2-1; D not resolved. Trimming removed 2 bases from V and 1 base from J, with 10 bases in between. Germline-derived CDR1 and CDR2 are SGDLS and YYNGEE. The CDR3 has 15 amino acids. The CDR3 sequence: CASSVGLESYNEQFF. Here the CDR3 DNA reads TGTGCCAGCAGCGTGGGCTTGGAGTCCTACAATGAGCAGTTCTTC.

This clonotype has just a few counts. The chain recombines TRBV7-2 with TRBJ1-5; 8 positions match TRBD1. The CDR3 is 14 amino acids. From germline, CDR1 is SGHTA and CDR2 FQGNSA. The J segment lost 4 bases and the V segment lost 8 bases, leaving 7 bases of the junction unmatched. CDR3 coding DNA: TGTGCCAGCCGACTGACAGGGGCGAATCAGCCCCAGCATTTT. This gives the protein CASRLTGANQPQHF.

CDR3 sequence (DNA): TGCGCCAGCAGCTTGGACAGGGAGTGGAATACGCAGTATTTT. Translated: CASSLDREWNTQYF. This sequence joins TRBV5-1 and TRBJ2-3, with D possibly being TRBD1 (6 bases). The CDR3 runs to 14 residues. CDR1 and CDR2 from the germline V gene are SGHRS and YFSETQ. The ends were cut back, 0 bases at V and 7 bases at J, with 12 bases in the middle.

This clonotype was seen repeatedly, ten times or more. The chain is built from TRBV11-3 and TRBJ2-3; D is perhaps TRBD1 (6 bases). The CDR3 covers 16 residues. Trimming took 1 base from V and 2 from J, leaving 13 bases between them. CDR1 SGHNT and CDR2 YENEEA come from the germline V gene. The CDR3 loop reads CASSLGHREFTDTQYF. The CDR3 DNA is TGTGCCAGCAGCTTAGGGCACAGGGAATTCACAGATACGCAGTATTTT.

There are many counts of this clonotype. CDR3: CASSGTGYGYTF. In DNA form, the CDR3 reads TGTGCCAGTAGTGGGACAGGGTATGGCTACACCTTC. J is TRBJ1-2 and V is TRBV19; 9 bases line up with TRBD1. The germline V gene has CDR1 LNHDA and CDR2 SQIVND (reference sequence). The ends lost 5 bases at V and 5 bases at J; junction bases unmatched: 0. The CDR3 length is 12 residues.

This clonotype was found many times. CDR3 region: CASRAGTVPNTEAFF. CDR3 bases: TGTGCCAGTAGGGCGGGGACGGTGCCGAACACTGAAGCTTTCTTT. This chain connects TRBV19 to TRBJ1-1; possibly TRBD1 for D (5 bases). Germline V CDR1 and CDR2: LNHDA, SQIVND (reference sequence). This CDR3 comprises 15 residues. Trimming pared 6 bases from V and 1 base from J, leaving 15 bases between.

This clonotype came up many times. This chain connects TRBV7-2 to TRBJ1-5; maybe TRBD1 (6 bases). V was trimmed by 5 bases and J by 2 bases, leaving 19 bases between them. The germline V gene has CDR1 SGHTA and CDR2 FQGNSA. The CDR3 runs 17 residues. DNA for the CDR3: TGTGCCAGCAGCCCTACGGCGGGGGGCTTAGGCAATCAGCCCCAGCATTTT. It yields the protein CASSPTAGGLGNQPQHF.

Ten or more counts support this clonotype. This chain joins TRBV20-1 and TRBJ1-1; TRBD1 might be the D (5 bases). The CDR3 consists of 15 residues. V lost 0 bases and J 4 bases, leaving 15 bases between the germline ends. CDR1 is DFQATT and CDR2 is SNEGSKA in the germline V gene (reference sequence). The CDR3 bases are TGCAGTGCTAGAGATGGGGCAGGGTGGATCACTGAAGCTTTCTTT. It encodes CSARDGAGWITEAFF.